One and the same sample provided the 25 T cell receptor beta chains below, sequenced in a study of T-cell reconstitution after alpha-beta-depleted transplantation in children. Construction of the TCRbeta library involved unique molecular identifiers. One entry per CDR3 protein results from TCRdb running MiXCR on the PCR reads. Of a few hundred thousand distinct CDR3 sequences listed, approximately 12% were seen once; the top ten hold about 2%. The sample consisted of PBMCs, mostly from graft donor cells, taken 360 days after TCRalphabeta/CD19-depleted stem cell transplant. Source of these receptors: a male patient aged 5 to 17 who had a stem cell transplant for acute myeloid leukemia, so the T cells may come from the graft donor.

This rearrangement joins TRBV9 to TRBJ2-1; TRBD2 aligns across 9 bases. CDR3 length: 18 amino acids. V was pared by 0 bases and J by 8 bases, with 15 bases of the junction left unmatched. Germline CDR1 and CDR2: SGDLS and YYNGEE. CDR3 in amino acids: CASSVAWASGDRLHEQFF. The CDR3 bases are TGTGCCAGCAGCGTAGCTTGGGCTAGCGGGGATCGGTTGCATGAGCAGTTCTTC.

J is TRBJ2-5 and V is TRBV20-1, with 7 nucleotides matching TRBD2. Germline CDR1 reads DFQATT; CDR2 reads SNEGSKA (reference sequence). V lost 1 base and J lost 3; bases outside the gene matches: 8. This CDR3 has 15 residues. Here the CDR3 reads CSARVWDYRKETQYF. DNA for the CDR3: TGCAGTGCTAGAGTATGGGACTACAGAAAAGAGACCCAGTACTTC.

V usage is TRBV7-2 and J usage is TRBJ2-1; TRBD2 matches 7 bases. Losses at the gene ends were 1 base for V and 4 bases for J; bases not matched to a gene: 10. CDR1 and CDR2 (germline): SGHTA, FQGNSA. The CDR3 extends over 17 amino acids. The CDR3 sequence: CASSLVGGGSPYNEQFF. CDR3 bases: TGTGCCAGCAGCTTAGTAGGTGGCGGGAGCCCATACAATGAGCAGTTCTTC.

This clonotype occurred a few times. The V and J genes are TRBV7-3 and TRBJ2-3; no reliable D call. This CDR3 is built from 14 residues. Looked up from germline, CDR1 is SGHTA and CDR2 is FQGTGA. Trimming shortened V by 4 bases and J by 0 bases, and 8 bases separated the two germline ends. The DNA of the CDR3 is TGTGCCAGCAGCTCCCCCGGTAGCACAGATACGCAGTATTTT. Protein product: CASSSPGSTDTQYF.

V and J are TRBV20-1 and TRBJ1-5, with D tentatively TRBD1 (6 bases). The V and J ends lost 0 bases and 5 bases respectively, with 17 bases between them. Germline V gene data show CDR1 as DFQATT and CDR2 as SNEGSKA (reference sequence). The CDR3 totals 16 residues. The CDR3 coding sequence is TGCAGTGCTAGAGATCTCCAGGGGCAGCACTATCAGCCCCAGCATTTT. This codes for CSARDLQGQHYQPQHF.

This clonotype was counted a few times. Mismatch with germline at one junction end may stem from a read error. The chain links TRBV7-7 to TRBJ2-5; D is unclear. Germline CDR1 is SSHAT and CDR2 is FNYEAQ (reference sequence). The CDR3 covers 15 residues. CDR3 nucleotides: TGTGCTAGCAGTCTTCAACCGTGGTCGCCGGAGACCCAGTACTTC. It is translated as CASSLQPWSPETQYF.

Comment on this clonotype: Possible read error: a much larger clone is one base away. This chain connects TRBV12-3 or TRBV12-4 to TRBJ2-2; D unclear. The CDR3 has 18 amino acids. The CDR3 protein is CTSSPPSDQRLSTGELFF. CDR3 nucleotides: TGTACCAGCAGTCCTCCTAGTGACCAGCGTCTGTCGACCGGGGAGCTGTTTTTT.

There are many counts of this clonotype. The gene calls are TRBV28 and TRBJ2-2; the D gene is possibly TRBD2 (6 bases). CDR1 and CDR2 from the germline V gene are MDHEN and SYDVKM. CDR3 length: 13 residues. V gave up 3 bases and J gave up 5 bases, with 7 bases separating them. The CDR3 nucleotides read TGTGCCAGCAGTTTTGGGGGGACCGGGGAGCTGTTTTTT. Its protein product is CASSFGGTGELFF.

This clonotype was counted many times. The J gene is TRBJ2-3, the V gene TRBV7-9; TRBD1 is a possible D gene (5 bases). Trimming took off 2 bases at V and 8 bases at J, with 11 bases between the two ends. This CDR3 comprises 13 residues. In germline, CDR1 is SEHNR, CDR2 FQNEAQ (reference sequence). The CDR3 is CASSLIPQGTQYF. The DNA of the CDR3 is TGTGCCAGCAGCTTAATCCCCCAGGGTACGCAGTATTTT.

A few counts support this clonotype. The chain links TRBV9 to TRBJ2-3; 13 bases are shared with TRBD2. The junction had 7 bases not matched to a gene; V was cut back by 4 bases and J by 2 bases. The CDR3 runs to 17 residues. CDR1 is SGDLS and CDR2 is YYNGEE in the germline V gene. The CDR3 DNA is TGTGCCAGCAGCCCCGAAGGGACTAGCGGGGTCACAGATACGCAGTATTTT. It codes for CASSPEGTSGVTDTQYF.

V is TRBV20-1 and J is TRBJ2-5; 8 bases are a match to TRBD2. Germline CDR1 DFQATT, CDR2 SNEGSKA (reference sequence). V shed 3 bases and J 4 bases; nucleotides not matched to a gene: 10. There are 15 residues in the CDR3. The CDR3 here is CSARVLAGVGETQYF. Written as DNA, the CDR3 is TGCAGTGCTAGGGTGCTAGCGGGTGTGGGAGAGACCCAGTACTTC.

This clonotype appeared a few times. J is TRBJ2-7 and V is TRBV5-1; D is undetermined. Germline values: CDR1 SGHRS, CDR2 YFSETQ. The germline V and J ends were trimmed by 3 bases and 3 bases, with 13 bases remaining between them. CDR3 length: 14 amino acids. In DNA, the CDR3 is TGCGCCAGCAGCTCCGGCAGCCACATCTACGAGCAGTACTTC. This translates into CASSSGSHIYEQYF.

The V gene is TRBV5-1, the J gene TRBJ2-1, with D possibly TRBD1 on 6 matching bases. V shed 0 bases and J shed 1 base, with 11 bases lying between them. The CDR3 length is 16 residues. CDR1 and CDR2 from the germline V gene are SGHRS and YFSETQ. The CDR3: CASSLGGLESYNEQFF. The CDR3 nucleotides read TGCGCCAGCAGCTTGGGGGGGCTCGAGTCCTACAATGAGCAGTTCTTC.

The chain uses TRBV11-1 and TRBJ1-1; 10 nucleotides align to TRBD1. The CDR3 runs 16 residues. With V trimmed by 1 base and J by 3 bases, 5 bases remained unmatched. Germline V gene sequence: CDR1 SGHAT, CDR2 FQDESV (reference sequence). CDR3 in DNA: TGTGCCAGCAGCTTAGACCTAGGACAGGGGGACACTGAAGCTTTCTTT. Translated, it gives CASSLDLGQGDTEAFF. The complete variable domain, with remaining parts taken from reference TRBV11-1 and TRBJ1-1, reads EAEVAQSPRYKITEKSQAVAFWCDPISGHATLYWYRQILGQGPELLVQFQDESVVDDSQLPKDRFSAERLKGVDSTLKIQPAELGDSAMYLCASSLDLGQGDTEAFFGQGTRLTVV.

This chain connects TRBV14 to TRBJ2-1, with 7 bases aligning to TRBD2. Per germline, CDR1 SGHDN and CDR2 FVKESK. V trimming: 0 bases; J trimming: 7 bases; junction bases outside the gene matches: 12. There are 17 residues in the CDR3. The CDR3 region is CASSQERGSQHKNEQFF. The DNA for the CDR3 is TGTGCCAGCAGCCAAGAGCGCGGGAGCCAACACAAGAATGAGCAGTTCTTC.

In DNA form, the CDR3 reads TGTGCCAGCACCTCCCGGGGGGGACTCTTCTCCTACGAGCAGTACTTC. Translation gives CASTSRGGLFSYEQYF. The V call is TRBV28, the J call TRBJ2-7; 8 positions match TRBD2. This CDR3 is 16 amino acids long. Germline CDR1 reads MDHEN; CDR2 reads SYDVKM. V lost 7 bases, J lost 0 bases, and 11 bases stayed unmatched.

The CDR3 DNA reads as TGCAGTGCTGGCACAGGGGTCCACACTGAAGCTTTCTTT. Its protein product is CSAGTGVHTEAFF. This chain uses TRBV20-1 with TRBJ1-1; 7 bases agree with TRBD1. The germline V gene encodes CDR1 DFQATT and CDR2 SNEGSKA (reference sequence). The CDR3 is 13 residues long. V gave up 5 bases and J gave up 3 bases; unmatched junction bases: 6.

There are many counts of this clonotype. The V call is TRBV29-1, the J call TRBJ2-1, with TRBD2 identical over 13 bases. Germline V gene sequence: CDR1 SQVTM, CDR2 ANQGSEA. This CDR3 comprises 14 residues. The V and J ends lost 4 bases and 8 bases, in that order; junction bases with no gene match: 5. The DNA for the CDR3 is TGCAGCGTTGCGGGGACTAGCGGGAAGTATGAGCAGTTCTTC. This sequence encodes CSVAGTSGKYEQFF.

This rearrangement joins TRBV7-2 to TRBJ2-7; 10 positions agree with TRBD2. With V trimmed by 5 bases and J by 4 bases, 8 bases remained unmatched. CDR1 SGHTA and CDR2 FQGNSA come from the germline V gene. CDR3 length equals 15 residues. The CDR3 spells CASSARAGGRYEQYF. The CDR3 region has the DNA TGTGCCAGCAGCGCCCGAGCGGGAGGGAGGTACGAGCAGTACTTC.

The rearrangement uses TRBV20-1 and TRBJ1-2; 7 nucleotides line up with TRBD1. Per the germline V gene, CDR1 is DFQATT and CDR2 is SNEGSKA (reference sequence). Germline trimming cut 4 bases from V and 4 bases from J; bases unmatched to any gene: 6. This CDR3 contains 13 residues. CDR3 residues: CSATRDSLYGYTF. DNA for the CDR3: TGCAGTGCTACCCGGGACAGCCTCTATGGCTACACCTTC.

This clonotype was observed a handful of times. The rearrangement joins TRBV20-1 to TRBJ2-7, with D tentatively TRBD1 or TRBD2 (5 bases each). CDR3 size: 16 residues. The V gene lost 3 bases and the J gene lost 4 bases, with 22 bases spanning the gap. Germline CDR1 DFQATT, CDR2 SNEGSKA (reference sequence). In nucleotides, the CDR3 is TGCAGTGCTAGTTTGGCAGGGCCCATGTCGGGGTACGAGCAGTACTTC. Its translation: CSASLAGPMSGYEQYF.

The J gene is TRBJ1-2, the V gene TRBV6-2 or TRBV6-3, with no clear D. CDR1 and CDR2 from the germline V gene are MNHEY and SVGEGT. The CDR3 consists of 13 residues. V shed 7 bases and J shed 7 bases, with 16 bases lying between them. For the CDR3, the DNA is TGTGCCAGCATTTTGCCGTCGACGGGTGGCTACACCTTC. Amino acid sequence: CASILPSTGGYTF.

The rearrangement uses TRBV12-3 or TRBV12-4 and TRBJ2-7; TRBD2 matches at 10 bases. The J segment lost 0 bases and the V segment lost 1 base, leaving 6 bases of the junction unmatched. This CDR3 is built from 17 residues. The DNA for the CDR3 is TGTGCCAGCAGTTTAGAGCTAGCGGGAGAACTCTCCTACGAGCAGTACTTC. It yields the protein CASSLELAGELSYEQYF.

This clonotype turned up a few times. This chain uses TRBV11-2 with TRBJ2-7; D is unresolved. The ends were cut back, 4 bases at V and 6 bases at J, with 13 bases in the middle. The CDR3 consists of 13 residues. CDR1 is SGHAT and CDR2 is FQNNGV in the germline V gene. CDR3 amino acids: CASSSRAASEQYF. In DNA, the CDR3 is TGTGCCAGCAGCTCGAGAGCAGCCTCCGAGCAGTACTTC.

The chain employs TRBV7-8 and TRBJ2-5; D unresolved. Trimming cost V 10 bases and J 5 bases, with 8 bases left between them. Per germline, CDR1 SGHVS and CDR2 FQNEAQ. The CDR3 contains 10 residues. CDR3 in amino acids: CATQAETQYF. The CDR3 nucleotides are TGTGCCACCCAGGCGGAGACCCAGTACTTC.